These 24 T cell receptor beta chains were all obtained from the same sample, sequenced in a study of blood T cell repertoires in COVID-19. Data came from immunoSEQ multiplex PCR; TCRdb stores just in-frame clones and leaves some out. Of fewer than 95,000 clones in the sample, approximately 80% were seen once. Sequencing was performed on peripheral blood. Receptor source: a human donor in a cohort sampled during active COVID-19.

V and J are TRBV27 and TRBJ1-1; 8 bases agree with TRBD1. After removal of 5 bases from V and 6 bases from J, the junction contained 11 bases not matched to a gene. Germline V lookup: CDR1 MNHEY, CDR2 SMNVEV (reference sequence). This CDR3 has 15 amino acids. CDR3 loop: CASSREGQGYAEAFF. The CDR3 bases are TGTGCCAGCAGTCGCGAAGGACAGGGCTACGCTGAAGCTTTCTTT.

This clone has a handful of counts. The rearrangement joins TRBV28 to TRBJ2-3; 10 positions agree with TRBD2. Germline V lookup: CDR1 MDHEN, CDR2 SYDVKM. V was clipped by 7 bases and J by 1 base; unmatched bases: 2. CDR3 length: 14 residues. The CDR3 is CASTGLAGTDTQYF. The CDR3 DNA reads TGTGCCAGCACTGGACTAGCGGGCACAGATACGCAGTATTTT.

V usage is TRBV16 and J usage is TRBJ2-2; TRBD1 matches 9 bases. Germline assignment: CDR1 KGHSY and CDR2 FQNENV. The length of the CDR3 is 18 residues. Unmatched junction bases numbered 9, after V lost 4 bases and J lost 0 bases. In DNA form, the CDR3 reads TGTGCCAGCAGCCTTCGGACAGGGGAGGGCACGAACACCGGGGAGCTGTTTTTT. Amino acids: CASSLRTGEGTNTGELFF.

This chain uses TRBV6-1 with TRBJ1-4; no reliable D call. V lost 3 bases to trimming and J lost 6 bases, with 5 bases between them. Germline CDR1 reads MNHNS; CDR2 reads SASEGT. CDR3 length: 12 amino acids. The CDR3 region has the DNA TGTGCCAGCAGTGATCGTTATGAAAAACTGTTTTTT. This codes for CASSDRYEKLFF.

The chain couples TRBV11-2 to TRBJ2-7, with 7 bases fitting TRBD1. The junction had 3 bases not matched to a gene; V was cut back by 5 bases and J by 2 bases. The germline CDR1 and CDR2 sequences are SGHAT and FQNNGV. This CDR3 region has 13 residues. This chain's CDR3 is CASSRDRAYEQYF. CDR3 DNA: TGTGCCAGCAGCCGGGACAGAGCCTACGAGCAGTACTTC.

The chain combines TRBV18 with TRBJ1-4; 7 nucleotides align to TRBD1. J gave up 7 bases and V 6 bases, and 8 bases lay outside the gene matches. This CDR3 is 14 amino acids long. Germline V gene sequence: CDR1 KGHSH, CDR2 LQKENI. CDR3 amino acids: CASSFTGVGEKLFF. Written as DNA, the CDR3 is TGTGCCAGCTCCTTTACAGGGGTTGGTGAAAAACTGTTTTTT.

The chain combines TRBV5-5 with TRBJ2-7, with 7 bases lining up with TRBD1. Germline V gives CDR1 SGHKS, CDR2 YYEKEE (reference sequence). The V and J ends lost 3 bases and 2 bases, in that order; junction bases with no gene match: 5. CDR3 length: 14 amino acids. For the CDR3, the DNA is TGTGCCAGCAGCTGGGGGCAGGGGGCCTACGAGCAGTACTTC. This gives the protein CASSWGQGAYEQYF.

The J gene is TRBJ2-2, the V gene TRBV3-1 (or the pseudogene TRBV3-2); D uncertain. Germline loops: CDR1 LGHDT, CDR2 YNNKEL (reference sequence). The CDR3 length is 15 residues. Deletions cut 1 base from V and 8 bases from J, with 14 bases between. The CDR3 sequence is CASSQVLVAPGELFF. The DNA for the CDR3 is TGTGCCAGCAGCCAAGTCCTAGTGGCCCCTGGGGAGCTGTTTTTT.

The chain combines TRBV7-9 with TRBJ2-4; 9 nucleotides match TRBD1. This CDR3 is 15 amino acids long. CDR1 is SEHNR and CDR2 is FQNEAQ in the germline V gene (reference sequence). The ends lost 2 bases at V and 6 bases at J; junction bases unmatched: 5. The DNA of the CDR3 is TGTGCCAGCAGCTTACCAACAGGGGGCGGAAACATTCAGTACTTC. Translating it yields CASSLPTGGGNIQYF. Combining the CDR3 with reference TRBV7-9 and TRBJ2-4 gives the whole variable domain DTGVSQNPRHKITKRGQNVTFRCDPISEHNRLYWYRQTLGQGPEFLTYFQNEAQLEKSRLLSDRFSAERPKGSFSTLEIQRTEQGDSAMYLCASSLPTGGGNIQYFGAGTRLSVL.

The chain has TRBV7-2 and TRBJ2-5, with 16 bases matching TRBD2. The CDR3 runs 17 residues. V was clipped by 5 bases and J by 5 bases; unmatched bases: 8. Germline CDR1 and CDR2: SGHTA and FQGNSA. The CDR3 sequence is CASSRGTSGGGRETQYF. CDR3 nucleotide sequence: TGTGCCAGCAGCCGCGGGACTAGCGGGGGGGGGCGGGAGACCCAGTACTTC.

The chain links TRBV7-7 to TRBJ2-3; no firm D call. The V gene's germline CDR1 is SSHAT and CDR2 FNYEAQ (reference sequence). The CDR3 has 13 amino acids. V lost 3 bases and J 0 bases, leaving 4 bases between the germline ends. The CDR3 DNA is TGTGCCAGCAGCTTCGGGAGCACAGATACGCAGTATTTT. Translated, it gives CASSFGSTDTQYF.

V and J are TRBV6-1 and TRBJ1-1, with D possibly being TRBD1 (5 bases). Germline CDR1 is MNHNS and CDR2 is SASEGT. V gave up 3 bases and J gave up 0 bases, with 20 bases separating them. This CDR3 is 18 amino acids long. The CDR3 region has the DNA TGTGCCAGCAGTGAGAATCTCCAGCGACAGTTAATGAACACTGAAGCTTTCTTT. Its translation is CASSENLQRQLMNTEAFF.

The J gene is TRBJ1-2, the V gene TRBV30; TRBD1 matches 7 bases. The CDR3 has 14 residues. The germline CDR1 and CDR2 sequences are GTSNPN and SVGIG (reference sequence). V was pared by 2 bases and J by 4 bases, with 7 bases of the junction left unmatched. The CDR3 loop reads CAWSRPGQSYGYTF. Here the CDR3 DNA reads TGTGCCTGGAGTCGTCCGGGACAGTCCTATGGCTACACCTTC.

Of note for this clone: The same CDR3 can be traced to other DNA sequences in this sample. The CDR3 loop is CASSLGQVKQETQYF. In nucleotides, the CDR3 is TGCGCCAGCAGCTTAGGACAGGTAAAACAAGAGACCCAGTACTTC. The chain employs TRBV5-1 and TRBJ2-5; 7 bases agree with TRBD1. Germline CDR1 and CDR2: SGHRS and YFSETQ. Germline trimming cut 2 bases from V and 2 bases from J; bases unmatched to any gene: 6. The CDR3 spans 15 residues.

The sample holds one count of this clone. The CDR3 DNA reads as TGTGCCAGTCATGCGGGACGGATCACACACTCCTACGAGCAGTACTTC. The encoded protein is CASHAGRITHSYEQYF. V and J are TRBV19 and TRBJ2-7; weak D call: TRBD2 (6 bases). CDR1 and CDR2 from the germline V gene are LNHDA and SQIVND (reference sequence). V gave up 8 bases and J gave up 0 bases, with 20 bases separating them. The CDR3 totals 16 residues. Drawing the rest from reference TRBV19 and TRBJ2-7, the complete variable domain is DGGITQSPKYLFRKEGQNVTLSCEQNLNHDAMYWYRQDPGQGLRLIYYSQIVNDFQKGDIAEGYSVSREKKESFPLTVTSAQKNPTAFYLCASHAGRITHSYEQYFGPGTRLTVT.

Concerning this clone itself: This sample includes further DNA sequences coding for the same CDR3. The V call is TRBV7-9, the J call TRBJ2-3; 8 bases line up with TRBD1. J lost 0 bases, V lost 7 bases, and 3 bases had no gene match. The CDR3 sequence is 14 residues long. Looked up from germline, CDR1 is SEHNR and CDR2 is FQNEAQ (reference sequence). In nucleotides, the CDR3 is TGTGCCAGCACCGGGACAGGCAGCACAGATACGCAGTATTTT. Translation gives CASTGTGSTDTQYF. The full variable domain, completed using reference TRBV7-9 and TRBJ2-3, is DTGVSQNPRHKITKRGQNVTFRCDPISEHNRLYWYRQTLGQGPEFLTYFQNEAQLEKSRLLSDRFSAERPKGSFSTLEIQRTEQGDSAMYLCASTGTGSTDTQYFGPGTRLTVL.

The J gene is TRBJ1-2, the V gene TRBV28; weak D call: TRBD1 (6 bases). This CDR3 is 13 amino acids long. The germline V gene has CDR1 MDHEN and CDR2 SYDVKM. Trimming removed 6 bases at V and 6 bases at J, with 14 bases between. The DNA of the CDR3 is TGTGCCAGCAGGATCGGGGGGCGAGATGGCTACACCTTC. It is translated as CASRIGGRDGYTF.

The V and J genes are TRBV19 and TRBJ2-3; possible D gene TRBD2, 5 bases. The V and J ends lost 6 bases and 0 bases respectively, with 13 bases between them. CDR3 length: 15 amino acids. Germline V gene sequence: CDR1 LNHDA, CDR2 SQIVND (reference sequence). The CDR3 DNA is TGTGCCAGTAGAGAATCCCGCGGGAGCACAGATACGCAGTATTTT. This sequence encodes CASRESRGSTDTQYF.

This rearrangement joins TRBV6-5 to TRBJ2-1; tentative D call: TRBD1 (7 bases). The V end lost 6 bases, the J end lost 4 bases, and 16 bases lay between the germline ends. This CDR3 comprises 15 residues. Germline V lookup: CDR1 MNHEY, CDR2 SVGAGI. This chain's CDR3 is CASRGLAGGYNEQFF. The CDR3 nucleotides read TGTGCCAGCAGGGGATTAGCAGGGGGGTACAATGAGCAGTTCTTC.

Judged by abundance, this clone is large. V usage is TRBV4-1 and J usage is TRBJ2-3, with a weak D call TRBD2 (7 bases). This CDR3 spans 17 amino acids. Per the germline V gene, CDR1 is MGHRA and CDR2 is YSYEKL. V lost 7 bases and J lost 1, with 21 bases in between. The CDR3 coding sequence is TGCGCCAGCACTTTGGCTTTTCGGGGGGCCCGCACAGATACGCAGTATTTT. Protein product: CASTLAFRGARTDTQYF.

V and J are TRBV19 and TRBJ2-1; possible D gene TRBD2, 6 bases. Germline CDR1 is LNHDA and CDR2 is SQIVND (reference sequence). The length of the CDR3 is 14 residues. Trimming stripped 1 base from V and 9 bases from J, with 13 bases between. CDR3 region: CASSIGFGGSEQFF. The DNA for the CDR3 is TGTGCCAGTAGTATAGGATTCGGGGGAAGTGAGCAGTTCTTC.

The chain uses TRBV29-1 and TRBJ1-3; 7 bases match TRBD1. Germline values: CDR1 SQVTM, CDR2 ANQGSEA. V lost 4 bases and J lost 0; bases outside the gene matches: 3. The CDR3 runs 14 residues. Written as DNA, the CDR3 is TGCAGCGTTGGTACAGGGGCCTCTGGAAACACCATATATTTT. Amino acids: CSVGTGASGNTIYF. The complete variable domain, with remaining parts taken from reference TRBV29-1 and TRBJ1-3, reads SAVISQKPSRDICQRGTSLTIQCQVDSQVTMMFWYRQQPGQSLTLIATANQGSEATYESGFVIDKFPISRPNLTFSTLTVSNMSPEDSSIYLCSVGTGASGNTIYFGEGSWLTVV.

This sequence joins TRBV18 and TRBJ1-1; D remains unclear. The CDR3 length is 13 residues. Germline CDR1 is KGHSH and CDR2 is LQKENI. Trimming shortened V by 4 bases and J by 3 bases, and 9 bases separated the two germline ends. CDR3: CASSQYEDTEAFF. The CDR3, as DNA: TGTGCCAGCTCACAATACGAGGACACTGAAGCTTTCTTT.

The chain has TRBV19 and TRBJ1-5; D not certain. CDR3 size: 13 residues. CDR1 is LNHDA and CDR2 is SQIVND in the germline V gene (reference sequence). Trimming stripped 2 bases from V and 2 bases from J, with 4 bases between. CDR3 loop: CASSISGNQPQHF. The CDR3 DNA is TGTGCCAGTAGTATATCGGGCAATCAGCCCCAGCATTTT.